These T cell receptor beta chains were read from a single sample in a study of tumor-infiltrating lymphocytes in localized non-small cell lung cancer. Repertoires were generated with immunoSEQ multiplex PCR, while TCRdb's copy carries only in-frame clones and drops some. Counted here are 5,500 to 8,500 clones, around 70% occurring once; the ten biggest clones make up around 12%. The specimen was lung tumor tissue. These receptor sequences come from a human donor with non-small cell lung cancer. Each CDR3 is given with its conserved first and last residue. A D gene is named only where the DNA matches it firmly. The size entry is marked missing in some rows and otherwise reads once, few, many or a size class.

J	D	V	size	CDR3	DNA
TRBJ2-7	NA	TRBV4-1	NA	CASSQGGGSSYEQYF	TGCGCCAGCAGCCAAGGGGGTGGCAGCTCCTACGAGCAGTACTTC
TRBJ1-2	NA	TRBV7-9	NA	CASSFPRDTYGYTF	TGTGCCAGCAGCTTTCCCCGGGACACTTATGGCTACACCTTC
TRBJ2-5	TRBD2	TRBV30	few	CAWSGLAGGQETQYF	TGTGCCTGGAGCGGACTAGCGGGGGGCCAAGAGACCCAGTACTTC
TRBJ2-2	NA	TRBV6-1	NA	CASRLGGGATGELFF	TGTGCCAGCAGGCTTGGTGGAGGGGCCACCGGGGAGCTGTTTTTT
TRBJ1-3	NA	TRBV6-5	NA	CASSYTIHLRDTIYF	TGTGCCAGCAGCTACACTATCCACCTGCGGGACACCATATATTTT
TRBJ1-3	NA	TRBV6-5	NA	CASSYSMAPGNTIYF	TGTGCCAGCAGTTACTCGATGGCACCTGGAAACACCATATATTTT
TRBJ2-2	TRBD2	TRBV9	NA	CASTAVLAGGELFF	TGTGCCAGCACGGCGGTACTAGCGGGCGGGGAGCTGTTTTTT
TRBJ1-3	TRBD1	TRBV18	NA	CASSSGQPGDGNTIYF	TGTGCCAGCTCATCGGGACAGCCGGGGGATGGAAACACCATATATTTT
TRBJ1-5	TRBD1	TRBV30	few	CAWSKGTGGYSNQPQHF	TGTGCCTGGAGTAAGGGGACAGGGGGTTATAGCAATCAGCCCCAGCATTTT
TRBJ2-7	NA	TRBV5-4	NA	CASSLASSYEQYF	TGTGCCAGCAGCTTAGCTAGCTCCTACGAGCAGTACTTC
TRBJ2-3	NA	TRBV7-8	few	CASSFFTDTQYF	TGTGCCAGCAGCTTCTTCACAGATACGCAGTATTTT
TRBJ2-2	TRBD2	TRBV6-5	NA	CASRMGLGAGELFF	TGTGCCAGCAGAATGGGACTAGGGGCCGGGGAGCTGTTTTTT
TRBJ2-6	NA	TRBV13	once	CASRRSPGANVLTF	TGTGCCAGCCGCCGATCCCCTGGGGCCAACGTCCTGACTTTC
TRBJ1-3	TRBD1	TRBV5-8	once	CASSRGPNGNTIYF	TGTGCCAGCAGTAGGGGGCCGAATGGAAACACCATATATTTT
TRBJ2-7	TRBD1	TRBV7-9	NA	CASSSSARDRDYEQYF	TGTGCCAGCAGCTCAAGCGCCCGGGACAGGGACTACGAGCAGTACTTC
TRBJ2-1	NA	TRBV27	NA	CASTDRREQFF	TGTGCCAGCACCGACAGACGTGAGCAGTTCTTC
TRBJ2-1	NA	TRBV30	NA	CAWSGGEQFF	TGTGCCTGGAGTGGAGGTGAGCAGTTCTTC
TRBJ2-5	NA	TRBV4-3	few	CASSRGLWETQYF	TGCGCCAGCAGCCGGGGCCTATGGGAGACCCAGTACTTC
TRBJ1-1	NA	TRBV7-3	NA	CASSWTASTEAFF	TGTGCCAGCAGCTGGACGGCGTCCACTGAAGCTTTCTTT
TRBJ2-7	NA	TRBV6-1	NA	CASRKGGLGYEQYF	TGTGCCAGCAGGAAGGGGGGCCTCGGGTACGAGCAGTACTTC
TRBJ1-3	NA	TRBV4-3	NA	CASSPEIGNTIYF	TGCGCCAGCAGCCCAGAAATAGGAAACACCATATATTTT
TRBJ2-2	TRBD2	TRBV2	NA	CASSVNGRGTGELFF	TGTGCCAGCAGTGTGAACGGGAGGGGCACCGGGGAGCTGTTTTTT
TRBJ2-1	TRBD1	TRBV7-3	once	CASSLYRGEQFF	TGTGCCAGCAGCCTCTACAGGGGTGAGCAGTTCTTC
TRBJ1-1	NA	TRBV5-1	NA	CASSSLSNLQGQAFF	TGCGCCAGCAGCTCCCTCTCAAATCTACAGGGACAAGCTTTCTTT
TRBJ1-4	TRBD1	TRBV11-2	NA	CASSLGQGLHEKLFF	TGTGCCAGCAGCTTAGGACAGGGTTTACATGAAAAACTGTTTTTT
TRBJ1-4	NA	TRBV6-1	NA	CASSELTDEKLFF	TGTGCCAGCAGTGAATTGACAGATGAAAAACTGTTTTTT
TRBJ1-5	NA	TRBV5-5	few	CASSLALKGFSSNQPQHF	TGTGCCAGCAGCTTGGCTCTAAAGGGCTTTTCTAGCAATCAGCCCCAGCATTTT
TRBJ1-2	NA	TRBV9	NA	CASRRLYSDYGYTF	TGTGCCAGCAGACGGTTGTACAGTGACTATGGCTACACCTTC
TRBJ1-6	NA	TRBV7-6	NA	CASSTLGAHSPLHF	TGTGCCAGCAGCACCCTAGGGGCACATTCACCCCTCCACTTT